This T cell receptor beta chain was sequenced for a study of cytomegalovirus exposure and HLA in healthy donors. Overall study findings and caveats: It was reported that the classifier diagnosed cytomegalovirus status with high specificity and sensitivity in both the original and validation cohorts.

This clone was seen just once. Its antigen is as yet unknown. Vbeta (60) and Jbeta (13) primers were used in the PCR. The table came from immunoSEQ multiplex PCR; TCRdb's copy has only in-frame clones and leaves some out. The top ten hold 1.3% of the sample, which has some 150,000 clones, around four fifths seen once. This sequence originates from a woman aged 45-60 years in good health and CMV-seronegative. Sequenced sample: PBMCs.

The CDR3 sequence is CASSPVATLGYSNQPQHF. The CDR3 DNA is TGTGCCAGCAGCCCTGTTGCCACCTTGGGCTATAGCAATCAGCCCCAGCATTTT. The genes are TRBV28 and TRBJ1-5; D uncertain. Trimming left V 6 bases short and J 0 bases short, with 21 bases between. CDR1 is MDHEN, CDR2 SYDVKM, per germline. The CDR3 has 18 amino acids.